The rows below give T cell receptor beta chains drawn from one sample of a study of PD-1 blockade in classical Hodgkin lymphoma. Repertoires were generated with immunoSEQ multiplex PCR, while TCRdb's copy carries only in-frame clones and drops some. The data contain about 30,000 clones, 65% to 85% of them singletons. The sample in question was CD4+ T cells from blood, obtained before the fourth cycle of nivolumab. These receptors were obtained from a human donor with classical Hodgkin lymphoma. Both conserved end residues are part of each CDR3. The D gene is left open where the match is weak. A row's size may be missing; if present it is once, few, many or a size class.

>NA|TRBV5-1|TRBJ2-3|NA
TGCGCCAGCAGCTCTAGTGGTAGCGGCCCCACAGATACGCAGTATTTT
CASSSSGSGPTDTQYF
>NA|TRBV5-1|TRBJ2-7|NA
TGCGCCAGCAGCTCAGGGGCTTACGAGCAGTACTTC
CASSSGAYEQYF
>NA|TRBV5-1|TRBJ2-5|NA
TGCGCCAGCAGCTTGGCAGGGTTACAAGAGACCCAGTACTTC
CASSLAGLQETQYF
>NA|TRBV14|TRBJ2-5|NA
TGTGCCAGCAGCCAAGAAAGGTGGCGGGGCCAAGAGACCCAGTACTTC
CASSQERWRGQETQYF
>NA|TRBV5-1|TRBJ2-6|NA
TGCGCCAGCAGCTCGATCACGGGGCCCGGGGCCAACGTCCTGACTTTC
CASSSITGPGANVLTF
>NA|TRBV6-1|TRBJ1-5|NA
TGTGCCAGCAGCTTTCAGGGATACAATCAGCCCCAGCATTTT
CASSFQGYNQPQHF
>NA|TRBV19|TRBJ2-3|NA
TGTGCCAGTAGTGATTTGGGAAAAGGCGGCACAGATACGCAGTATTTT
CASSDLGKGGTDTQYF
>NA|TRBV5-1|TRBJ2-4|TRBD1
TGCGCCAGCAGCGCATTTTCAGGGGGCGCGGGAAACATTCAGTACTTC
CASSAFSGGAGNIQYF
>NA|TRBV6-5|TRBJ1-5|NA
TGTGCCAGCAGCCCCGGGGCGGCGGGCGGGCCCCAGCATTTT
CASSPGAAGGPQHF
>NA|TRBV18|TRBJ1-4|NA
TGTGCCAGCTCACCAGGGCTTAACAATGAAAAACTGTTTTTT
CASSPGLNNEKLFF
>NA|TRBV6-5|TRBJ2-1|TRBD2
TGTGCCAGCAGTTACTGGCGGGGGGATTACAATGAGCAGTTCTTC
CASSYWRGDYNEQFF
>NA|TRBV6-6|TRBJ2-1|NA
TGTGCCAGCACCAAACCTGACAAGGCCTACAATGAGCAGTTCTTC
CASTKPDKAYNEQFF
>NA|TRBV7-3|TRBJ2-2|TRBD1
TGTGCCAGCAGCCCGGACAGGGTACCCGGGGAGCTGTTTTTT
CASSPDRVPGELFF
>NA|TRBV28|TRBJ1-4|TRBD1
TGTGCCAGCAGTTTGGCAGGGGGTGAAAAACTGTTTTTT
CASSLAGGEKLFF
>NA|TRBV5-1|TRBJ2-2|NA
TGCGCCAGCAGCTTGACCGGGGCCGGGGAGCTGTTTTTT
CASSLTGAGELFF
>once|TRBV4-1|TRBJ2-1|TRBD2
TGCGCCAGCAGCCAAGCCCCGACTAGCGGGGGGGCCAATGAGCAGTTCTTC
CASSQAPTSGGANEQFF
>NA|TRBV10-3|TRBJ1-4|NA
TGTGCCATCAGTGACCCAACATTACAGGGCACTAATGAAAAACTGTTTTTT
CAISDPTLQGTNEKLFF
>NA|TRBV5-1|TRBJ1-1|NA
TGCGCCAGCAGTACAGGGAACCTAAACACTGAAGCTTTCTTT
CASSTGNLNTEAFF
>NA|TRBV5-4|TRBJ1-4|NA
TGTGCCAGCAGCCCCTCGACGGGCGGTGAAAAACTGTTTTTT
CASSPSTGGEKLFF
>once|TRBV5-1|TRBJ1-1|NA
TGCGCCAGCAGCTCTCAGGGAGGCACTGAAGCTTTCTTT
CASSSQGGTEAFF
>NA|TRBV6-5|TRBJ1-1|NA
TGTGCCAGCAGTTACGAGGTCAACACTGAAGCTTTCTTT
CASSYEVNTEAFF
>NA|TRBV30|TRBJ1-4|TRBD1
TGTGCCTGGAGTAGGGACAGCAAGAATGAAAAACTGTTTTTT
CAWSRDSKNEKLFF
>few|TRBV5-1|TRBJ1-2|TRBD1
TGCGCCAGCAGCTCCGGGACAGGGATCTATGGCTACACCTTC
CASSSGTGIYGYTF
>NA|TRBV6-6|TRBJ1-1|TRBD1
TGTGCCAGCAGCCCGGGACAGGGGGCGACCACTGAAGCTTTCTTT
CASSPGQGATTEAFF
>NA|TRBV10-3|TRBJ2-6|NA
TGTGCCATCAGCTCCGTCGCGCAGGAACAATCTGGGGCCAACGTCCTGACTTTC
CAISSVAQEQSGANVLTF
>NA|TRBV6-5|TRBJ1-5|NA
TGTGCCAGCACTTCCAGTCCATATAGCAATCAGCCCCAGCATTTT
CASTSSPYSNQPQHF
>NA|TRBV19|TRBJ2-7|NA
TGTGCCAGTAGTATAGGGACAGCCCCTGTTGGCGAGCAGTACTTC
CASSIGTAPVGEQYF
>NA|TRBV28|TRBJ1-3|NA
TGTGCCAGCGTTACCCCTGGAAACACCATATATTTT
CASVTPGNTIYF
>NA|TRBV5-1|TRBJ1-2|NA
TGCGCCAGCAGCCCCCTTGGGAGGGTGGGCTATGGCTACACCTTC
CASSPLGRVGYGYTF
>NA|TRBV7-9|TRBJ2-5|NA
TGTGCCAGCAGCTTCCGGGGGCCTGCACAAGAGACCCAGTACTTC
CASSFRGPAQETQYF
>NA|TRBV5-1|TRBJ1-5|NA
TGCGCCAGCAGCTTGGGGGCAGATGATCAGCCCCAGCATTTT
CASSLGADDQPQHF
>NA|TRBV10-3|TRBJ2-5|TRBD1
TGTGCCATCAGTGAGGACAGGGGGCTCCAAGAGACCCAGTACTTC
CAISEDRGLQETQYF
>NA|TRBV6-5|TRBJ1-1|NA
TGTGCCAGCCGTTCGACAGGCTTGAACACTGAAGCTTTCTTT
CASRSTGLNTEAFF
>NA|TRBV27|TRBJ1-4|NA
TGTGCCAGCAGTTTTGGGGGGGCCCCTAGTAGTGAAAAACTGTTTTTT
CASSFGGAPSSEKLFF
>once|TRBV5-1|TRBJ2-7|TRBD1
TGCGCCAGCAGCATCGGACAGGCCGGGTACGAGCAGTACTTC
CASSIGQAGYEQYF
>NA|TRBV11-2|TRBJ2-1|TRBD2
TGTGCCAGCAGCTGGGACCTTAGCGGGGGGCAGTTCTTC
CASSWDLSGGQFF
>NA|TRBV5-1|TRBJ2-3|NA
TGCGCCAGCAGCTTAAGTGGGGGGTTTGGAGATACGCAGTATTTT
CASSLSGGFGDTQYF
>NA|TRBV6-1|TRBJ1-5|NA
TGTGCCAGCAGTGAGGCTCAGCCCCAGCATTTT
CASSEAQPQHF
>NA|TRBV7-9|TRBJ1-2|TRBD1
TGTGCCAGCAGCACAGGGACAGAGCTCCGTCGGGTGGACGGCTACACCTTC
CASSTGTELRRVDGYTF
>NA|TRBV28|TRBJ1-2|NA
TGTGCCAGCAAGGGACCGAATCCACTCAGCCCCTCAATTTCCTACACCTTC
CASKGPNPLSPSISYTF
>NA|TRBV6-5|TRBJ1-2|NA
TGTGCCAGCAGTCAAACAGGGAGAGAGGACTATGGCTACACCTTC
CASSQTGREDYGYTF
>NA|TRBV27|TRBJ1-2|NA
TGTGCCAGCAGTAATTCCGGAGGAGAATATGGCTACACCTTC
CASSNSGGEYGYTF
>NA|TRBV10-2|TRBJ1-5|TRBD1
TGCGCCAGCAGTGAGATTGGGACAGGGGGAAATCAGCCCCAGCATTTT
CASSEIGTGGNQPQHF
>NA|TRBV5-1|TRBJ2-1|NA
TGCGCCAGCAGCTTGGTAGATCAGGGCCAGGAGCAGTTCTTC
CASSLVDQGQEQFF
>NA|TRBV5-1|TRBJ1-2|NA
TGCGCCAGCAGCCATGGAGAGACAGGCGCTTACTATGGCTACACCTTC
CASSHGETGAYYGYTF
>NA|TRBV7-9|TRBJ2-7|NA
TGTGCCAGCAGCCCGGACGAGCAGTACTTC
CASSPDEQYF